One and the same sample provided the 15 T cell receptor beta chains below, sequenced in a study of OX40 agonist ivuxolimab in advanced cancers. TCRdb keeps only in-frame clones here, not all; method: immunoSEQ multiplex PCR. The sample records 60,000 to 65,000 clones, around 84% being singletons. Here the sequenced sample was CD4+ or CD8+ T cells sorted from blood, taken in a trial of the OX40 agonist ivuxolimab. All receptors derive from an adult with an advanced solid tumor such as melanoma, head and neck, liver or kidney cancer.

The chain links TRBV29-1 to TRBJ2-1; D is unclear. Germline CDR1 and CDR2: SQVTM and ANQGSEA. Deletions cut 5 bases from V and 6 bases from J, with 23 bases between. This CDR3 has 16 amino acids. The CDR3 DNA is TGCAGCGTTCAAAACCATAGTCGGATCAGTTTCAATGAGCAGTTCTTC. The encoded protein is CSVQNHSRISFNEQFF.

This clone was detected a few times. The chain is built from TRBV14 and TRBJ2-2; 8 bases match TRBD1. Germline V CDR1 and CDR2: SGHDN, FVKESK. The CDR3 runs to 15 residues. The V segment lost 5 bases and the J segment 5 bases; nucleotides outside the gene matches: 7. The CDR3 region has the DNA TGTGCCAGCAGCTCGGGACAGGTGTTTACCGGGGAGCTGTTTTTT. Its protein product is CASSSGQVFTGELFF.

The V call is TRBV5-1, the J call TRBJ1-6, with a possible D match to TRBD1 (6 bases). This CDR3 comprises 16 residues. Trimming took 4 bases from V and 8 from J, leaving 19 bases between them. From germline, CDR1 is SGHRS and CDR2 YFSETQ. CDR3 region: CASSRGDASRDSPLHF. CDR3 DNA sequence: TGCGCCAGCAGCAGGGGGGACGCCTCCAGGGATTCACCCCTCCACTTT.

The CDR3 loop reads CASSSERGGRLNYGYTF. Written as DNA, the CDR3 is TGTGCCAGCAGTTCCGAGCGAGGGGGGCGGCTTAACTATGGCTACACCTTC. The V call is TRBV28, the J call TRBJ1-2, with D tentatively TRBD1 (6 bases). V lost 4 bases and J 1 base, leaving 19 bases between the germline ends. Germline-derived CDR1 and CDR2 are MDHEN and SYDVKM. The CDR3 covers 17 residues.

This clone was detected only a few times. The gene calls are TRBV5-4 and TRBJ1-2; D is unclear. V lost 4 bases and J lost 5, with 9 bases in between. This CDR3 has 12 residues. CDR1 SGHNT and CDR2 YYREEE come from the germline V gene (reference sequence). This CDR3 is CASSARGYGYTF. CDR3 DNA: TGTGCCAGCAGCGCTCGGGGTTATGGCTACACCTTC. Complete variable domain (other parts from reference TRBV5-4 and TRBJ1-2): ETGVTQSPTHLIKTRGQQVTLRCSSQSGHNTVSWYQQALGQGPQFIFQYYREEENGRGNFPPRFSGLQFPNYSSELNVNALELDDSALYLCASSARGYGYTFGSGTRLTVV.

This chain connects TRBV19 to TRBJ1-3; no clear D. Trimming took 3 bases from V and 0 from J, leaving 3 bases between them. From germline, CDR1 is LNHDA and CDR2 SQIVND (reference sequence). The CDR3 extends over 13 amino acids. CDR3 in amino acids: CASSIGSGNTIYF. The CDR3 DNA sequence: TGTGCCAGTAGTATCGGCTCTGGAAACACCATATATTTT.

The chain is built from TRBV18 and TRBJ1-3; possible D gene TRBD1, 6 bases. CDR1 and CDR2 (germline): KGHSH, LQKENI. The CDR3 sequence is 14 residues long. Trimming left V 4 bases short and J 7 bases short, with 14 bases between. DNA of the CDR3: TGTGCCAGCTCACAGGACAGTGCCCTCAACACCATATATTTT. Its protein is CASSQDSALNTIYF.

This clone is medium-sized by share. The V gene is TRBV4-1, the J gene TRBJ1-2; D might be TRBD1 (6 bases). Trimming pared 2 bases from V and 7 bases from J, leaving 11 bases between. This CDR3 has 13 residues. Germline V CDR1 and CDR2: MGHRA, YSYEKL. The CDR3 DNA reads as TGCGCCAGCAGCCAACGGACAGCGGGTGGCTACACCTTC. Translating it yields CASSQRTAGGYTF.

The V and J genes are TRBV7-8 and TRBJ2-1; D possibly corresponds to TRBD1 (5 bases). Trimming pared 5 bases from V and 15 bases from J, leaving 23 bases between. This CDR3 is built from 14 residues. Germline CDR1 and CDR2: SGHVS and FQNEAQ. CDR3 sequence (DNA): TGTGCCAGCAGCCATACCATGGACACCACGTTACCGTTCTTC. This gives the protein CASSHTMDTTLPFF.

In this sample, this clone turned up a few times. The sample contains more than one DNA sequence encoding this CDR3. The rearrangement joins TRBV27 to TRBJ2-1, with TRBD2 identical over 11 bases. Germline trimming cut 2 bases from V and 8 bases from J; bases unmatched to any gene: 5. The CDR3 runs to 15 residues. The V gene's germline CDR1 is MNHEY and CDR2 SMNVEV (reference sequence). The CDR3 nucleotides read TGTGCCAGCAGTTTAACTAGCGGGAGTAGGGATGAGCAGTTCTTC. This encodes CASSLTSGSRDEQFF.

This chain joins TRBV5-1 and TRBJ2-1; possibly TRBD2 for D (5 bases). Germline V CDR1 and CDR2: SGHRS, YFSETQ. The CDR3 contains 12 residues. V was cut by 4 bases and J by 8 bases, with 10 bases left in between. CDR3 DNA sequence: TGCGCCAGCAGCGAGGGTAGGGATGAGCAGTTCTTC. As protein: CASSEGRDEQFF.

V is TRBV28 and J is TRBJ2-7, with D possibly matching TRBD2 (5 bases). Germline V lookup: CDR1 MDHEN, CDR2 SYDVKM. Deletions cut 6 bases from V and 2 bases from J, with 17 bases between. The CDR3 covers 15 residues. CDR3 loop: CASSSRGIWTYEQYF. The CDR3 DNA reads TGTGCCAGCAGCTCCCGAGGGATTTGGACCTACGAGCAGTACTTC.

The CDR3 here is CASSASTGFVEPQHF. Here the CDR3 DNA reads TGTGCCAGTAGTGCGTCCACAGGGTTCGTGGAGCCCCAGCATTTT. The chain combines TRBV19 with TRBJ1-5; weak D call: TRBD1 (6 bases). The CDR3 covers 15 residues. Germline-derived CDR1 and CDR2 are LNHDA and SQIVND (reference sequence). V lost 5 bases to trimming and J lost 8 bases, with 19 bases between them. The entire variable domain, with the rest obtained from reference TRBV19 and TRBJ1-5, is as follows: DGGITQSPKYLFRKEGQNVTLSCEQNLNHDAMYWYRQDPGQGLRLIYYSQIVNDFQKGDIAEGYSVSREKKESFPLTVTSAQKNPTAFYLCASSASTGFVEPQHFGDGTRLSIL.

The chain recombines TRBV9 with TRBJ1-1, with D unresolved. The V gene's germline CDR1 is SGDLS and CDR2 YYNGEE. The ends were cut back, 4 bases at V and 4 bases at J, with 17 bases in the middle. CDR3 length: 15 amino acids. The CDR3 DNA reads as TGTGCCAGCAGCAGAGGCGGGAACTCTGGCACTGAAGCTTTCTTT. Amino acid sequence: CASSRGGNSGTEAFF.

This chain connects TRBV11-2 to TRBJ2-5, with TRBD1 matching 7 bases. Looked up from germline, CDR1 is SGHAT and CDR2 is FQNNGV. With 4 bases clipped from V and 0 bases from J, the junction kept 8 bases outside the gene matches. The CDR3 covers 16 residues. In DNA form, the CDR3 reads TGTGCCAGCAGCTCACTCTTAAGGGGGCACCAAGAGACCCAGTACTTC. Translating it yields CASSSLLRGHQETQYF.